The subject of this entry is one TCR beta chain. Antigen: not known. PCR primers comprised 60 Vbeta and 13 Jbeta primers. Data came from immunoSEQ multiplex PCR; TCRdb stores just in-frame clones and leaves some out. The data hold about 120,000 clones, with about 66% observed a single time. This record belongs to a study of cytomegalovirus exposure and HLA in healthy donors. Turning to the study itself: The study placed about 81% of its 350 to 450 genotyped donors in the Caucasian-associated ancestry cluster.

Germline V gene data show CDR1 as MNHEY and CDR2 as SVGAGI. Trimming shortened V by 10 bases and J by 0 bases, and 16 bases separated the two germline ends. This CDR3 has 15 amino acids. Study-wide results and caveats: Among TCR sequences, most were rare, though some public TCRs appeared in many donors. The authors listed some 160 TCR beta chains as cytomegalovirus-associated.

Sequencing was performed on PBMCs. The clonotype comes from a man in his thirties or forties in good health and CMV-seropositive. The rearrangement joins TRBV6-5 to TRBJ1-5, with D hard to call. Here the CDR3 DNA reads TGTGCCACTCAAATACAGTGGAATAGCAATCAGCCCCAGCATTTT. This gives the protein CATQIQWNSNQPQHF.